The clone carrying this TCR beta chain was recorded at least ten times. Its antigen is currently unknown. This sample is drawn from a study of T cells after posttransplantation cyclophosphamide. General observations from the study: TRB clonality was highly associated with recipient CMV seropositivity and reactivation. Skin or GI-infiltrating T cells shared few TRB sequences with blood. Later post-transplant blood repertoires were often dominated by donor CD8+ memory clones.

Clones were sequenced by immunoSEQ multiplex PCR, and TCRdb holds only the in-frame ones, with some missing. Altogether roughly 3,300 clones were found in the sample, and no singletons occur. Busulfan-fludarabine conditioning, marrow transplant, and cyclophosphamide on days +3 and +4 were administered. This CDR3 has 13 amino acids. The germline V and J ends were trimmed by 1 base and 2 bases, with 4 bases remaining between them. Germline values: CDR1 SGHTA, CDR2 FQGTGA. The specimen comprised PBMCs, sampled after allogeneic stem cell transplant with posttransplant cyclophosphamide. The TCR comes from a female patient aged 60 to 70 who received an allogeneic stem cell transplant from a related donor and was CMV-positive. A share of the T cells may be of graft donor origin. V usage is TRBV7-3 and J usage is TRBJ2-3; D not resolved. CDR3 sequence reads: CASSLIFTDTQYF. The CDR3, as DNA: TGTGCCAGCAGCTTAATCTTCACAGATACGCAGTATTTT.